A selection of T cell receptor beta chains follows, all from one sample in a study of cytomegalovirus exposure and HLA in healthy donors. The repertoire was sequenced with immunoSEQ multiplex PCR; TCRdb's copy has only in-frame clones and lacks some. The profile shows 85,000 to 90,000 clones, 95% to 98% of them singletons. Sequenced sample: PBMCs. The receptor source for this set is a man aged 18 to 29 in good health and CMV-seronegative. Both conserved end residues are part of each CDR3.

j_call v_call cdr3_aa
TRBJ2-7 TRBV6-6 CASRREQTRVDYEQYF
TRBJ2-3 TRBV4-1 CASSPVLAGGTDTQYF
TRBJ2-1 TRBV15 CATSRDRNEQFF
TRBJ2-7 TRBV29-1 CSVDGGYEQYF
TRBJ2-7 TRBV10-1 CASSGQGGHEQYF
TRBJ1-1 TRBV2 CASSRQVMNTEAFF
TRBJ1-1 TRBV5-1 CASSFRALNTEAFF
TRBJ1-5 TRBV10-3 CAISETGVGNQPQHF
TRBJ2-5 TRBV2 CASSEQGGQETQYF
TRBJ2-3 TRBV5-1 CASSLGWGGMSTDTQYF
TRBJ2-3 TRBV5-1 CASSLEDRVTDTQYF
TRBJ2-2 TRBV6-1 CASSLGWGELFF
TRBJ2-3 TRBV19 CASRTSGRMDTQYF
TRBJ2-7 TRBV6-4 CASSEGQGGSYEQYF
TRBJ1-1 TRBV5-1 CASSATGGTEAFF
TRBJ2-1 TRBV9 CASSVLGTPAYNEQFF
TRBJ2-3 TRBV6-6 CASILLDTQYF
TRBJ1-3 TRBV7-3 CASSLFSGNTIYF
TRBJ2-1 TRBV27 CASSLASRGGWDSYNEQFF
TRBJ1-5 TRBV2 CASSVGRVGAHSNQPQHF
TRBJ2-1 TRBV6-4 CASSAQPANEQFF
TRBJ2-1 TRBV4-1 CASSRAGSSYNEQFF
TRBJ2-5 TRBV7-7 CASSLSTRQETQYF
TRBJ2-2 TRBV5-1 CASSPLGLAGGTNTGELFF
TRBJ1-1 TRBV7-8 CASSWRDRSTEAFF
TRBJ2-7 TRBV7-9 CASSLGLAGGADEQYF
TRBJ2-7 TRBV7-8 CASSPFAGEQYF